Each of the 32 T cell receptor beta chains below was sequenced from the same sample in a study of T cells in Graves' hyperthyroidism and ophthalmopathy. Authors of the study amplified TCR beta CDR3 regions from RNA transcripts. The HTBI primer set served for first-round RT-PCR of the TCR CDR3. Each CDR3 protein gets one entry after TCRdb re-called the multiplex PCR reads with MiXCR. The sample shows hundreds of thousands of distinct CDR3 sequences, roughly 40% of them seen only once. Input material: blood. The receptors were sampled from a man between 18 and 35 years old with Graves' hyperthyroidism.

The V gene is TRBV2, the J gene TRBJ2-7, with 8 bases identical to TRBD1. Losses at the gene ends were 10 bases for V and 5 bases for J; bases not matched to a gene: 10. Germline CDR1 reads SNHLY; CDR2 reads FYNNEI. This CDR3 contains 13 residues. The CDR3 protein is CANSGQAMNEQYF. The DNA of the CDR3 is TGTGCCAACTCGGGACAGGCTATGAACGAGCAGTACTTC. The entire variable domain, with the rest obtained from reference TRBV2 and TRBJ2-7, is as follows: EPEVTQTPSHQVTQMGQEVILRCVPISNHLYFYWYRQILGQKVEFLVSFYNNEISEKSEIFDDQFSVERPDGSNFTLKIRSTKLEDSAMYFCANSGQAMNEQYFGPGTRLTVT.

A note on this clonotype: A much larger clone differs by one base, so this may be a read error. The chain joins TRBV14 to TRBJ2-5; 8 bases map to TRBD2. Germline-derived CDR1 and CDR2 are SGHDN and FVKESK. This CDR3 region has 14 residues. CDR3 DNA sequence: TGTGCCAGCAGCAGCGGGAGCCCCCAAGGGACCCAGTACTTC. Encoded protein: CASSSGSPQGTQYF.

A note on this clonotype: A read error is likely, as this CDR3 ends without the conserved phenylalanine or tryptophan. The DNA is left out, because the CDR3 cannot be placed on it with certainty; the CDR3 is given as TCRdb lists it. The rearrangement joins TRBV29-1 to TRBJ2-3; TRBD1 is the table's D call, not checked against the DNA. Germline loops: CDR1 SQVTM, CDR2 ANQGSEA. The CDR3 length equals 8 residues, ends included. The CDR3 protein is CSARAGTG.

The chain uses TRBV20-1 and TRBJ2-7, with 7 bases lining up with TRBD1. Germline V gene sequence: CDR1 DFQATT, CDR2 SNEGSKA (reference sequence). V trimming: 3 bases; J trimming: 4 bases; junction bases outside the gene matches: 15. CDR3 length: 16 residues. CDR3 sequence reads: CSASHPDRVLRYEQYF. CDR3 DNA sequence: TGCAGTGCTAGCCACCCTGACAGGGTTCTTAGGTACGAGCAGTACTTC.

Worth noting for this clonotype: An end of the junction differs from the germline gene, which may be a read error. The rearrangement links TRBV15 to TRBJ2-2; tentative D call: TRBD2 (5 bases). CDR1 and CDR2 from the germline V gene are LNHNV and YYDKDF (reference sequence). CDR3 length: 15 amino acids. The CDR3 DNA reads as TGTGCCACCAGCTCCATCGCTGGAGGAACCGGGGAGCTGCTTTTT. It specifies CATSSIAGGTGELLF.

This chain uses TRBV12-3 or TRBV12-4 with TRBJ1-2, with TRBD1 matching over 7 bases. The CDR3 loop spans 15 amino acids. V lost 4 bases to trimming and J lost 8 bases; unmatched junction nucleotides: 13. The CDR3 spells CASSSLSGGEGGYTF. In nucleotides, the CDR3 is TGTGCCAGCAGTTCTTTATCAGGGGGGGAAGGAGGCTACACCTTC.

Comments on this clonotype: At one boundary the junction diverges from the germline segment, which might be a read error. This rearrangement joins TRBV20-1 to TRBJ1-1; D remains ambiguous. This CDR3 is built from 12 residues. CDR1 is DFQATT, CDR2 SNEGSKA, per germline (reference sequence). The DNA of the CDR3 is TGCAGCTCTAGTTCCGGGAGGACTGAAGCTTCCTTT. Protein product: CSSSSGRTEASF.

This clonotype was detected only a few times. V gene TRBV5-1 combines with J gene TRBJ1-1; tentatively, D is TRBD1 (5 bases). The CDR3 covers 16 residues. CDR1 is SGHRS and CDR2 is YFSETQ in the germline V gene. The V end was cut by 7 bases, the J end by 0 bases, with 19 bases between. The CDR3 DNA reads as TGCGCCAGCCAGCCCGCTGGGGGTGACATGAACACTGAAGCTTTCTTT. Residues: CASQPAGGDMNTEAFF.

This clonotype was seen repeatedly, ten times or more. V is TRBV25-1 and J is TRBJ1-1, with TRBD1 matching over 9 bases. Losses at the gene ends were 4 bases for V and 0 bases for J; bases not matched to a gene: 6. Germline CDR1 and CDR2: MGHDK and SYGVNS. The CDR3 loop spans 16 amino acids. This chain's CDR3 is CASSGAGTGLNTEAFF. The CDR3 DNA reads TGTGCCAGCAGTGGAGCTGGGACAGGGTTGAACACTGAAGCTTTCTTT.

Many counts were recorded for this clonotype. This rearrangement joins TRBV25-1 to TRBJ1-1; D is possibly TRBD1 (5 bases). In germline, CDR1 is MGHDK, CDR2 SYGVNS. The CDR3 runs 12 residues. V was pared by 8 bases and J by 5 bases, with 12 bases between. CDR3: CASVEGKTEAFF. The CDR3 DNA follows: TGTGCCAGCGTAGAGGGGAAGACTGAAGCTTTCTTT.

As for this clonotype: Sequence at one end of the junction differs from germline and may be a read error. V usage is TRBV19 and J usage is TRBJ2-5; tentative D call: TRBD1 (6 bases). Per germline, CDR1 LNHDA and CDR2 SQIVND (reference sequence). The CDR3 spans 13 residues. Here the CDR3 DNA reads TGTGCCAGTAGGCCGGGACAACAAGAGATCCAGTACTTC. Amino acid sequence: CASRPGQQEIQYF.

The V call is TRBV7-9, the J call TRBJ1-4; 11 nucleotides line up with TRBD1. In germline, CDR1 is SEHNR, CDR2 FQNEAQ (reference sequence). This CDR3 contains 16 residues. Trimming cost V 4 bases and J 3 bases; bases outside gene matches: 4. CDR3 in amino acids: CASSSQDRGPNEKLFF. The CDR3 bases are TGTGCCAGCAGCTCCCAGGACAGGGGGCCTAATGAAAAACTGTTTTTT. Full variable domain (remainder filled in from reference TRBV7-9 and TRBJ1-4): DTGVSQNPRHKITKRGQNVTFRCDPISEHNRLYWYRQTLGQGPEFLTYFQNEAQLEKSRLLSDRFSAERPKGSFSTLEIQRTEQGDSAMYLCASSSQDRGPNEKLFFGSGTQLSVL.

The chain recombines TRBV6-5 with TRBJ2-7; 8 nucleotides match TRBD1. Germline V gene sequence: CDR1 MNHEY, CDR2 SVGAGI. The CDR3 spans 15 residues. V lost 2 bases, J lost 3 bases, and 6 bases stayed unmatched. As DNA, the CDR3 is TGTGCCAGCAGTTACCGACAGGGGCTCGACTACGAGCAGTACTTC. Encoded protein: CASSYRQGLDYEQYF.

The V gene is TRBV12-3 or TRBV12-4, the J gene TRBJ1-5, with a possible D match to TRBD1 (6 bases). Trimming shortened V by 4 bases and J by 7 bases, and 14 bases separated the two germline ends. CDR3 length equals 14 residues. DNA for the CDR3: TGTGCCAGCAGTTCCGGGGCCCAGGGGCAGCCCCAGCATTTT. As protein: CASSSGAQGQPQHF.

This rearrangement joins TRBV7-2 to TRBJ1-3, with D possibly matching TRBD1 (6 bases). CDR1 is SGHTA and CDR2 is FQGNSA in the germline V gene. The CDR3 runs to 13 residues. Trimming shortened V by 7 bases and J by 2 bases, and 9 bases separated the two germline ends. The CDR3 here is CASIRDTGNTIYF. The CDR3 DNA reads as TGTGCCAGCATCAGGGACACTGGAAACACCATATATTTT.

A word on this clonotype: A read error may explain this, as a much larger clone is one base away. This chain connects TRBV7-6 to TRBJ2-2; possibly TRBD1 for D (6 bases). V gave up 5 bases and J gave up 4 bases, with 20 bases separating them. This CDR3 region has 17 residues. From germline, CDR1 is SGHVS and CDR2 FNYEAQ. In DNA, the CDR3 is TGTGCCAGCAGCCTCCACCTACAGGGTTCGGCCACCGGGGAGCTGTTTTTT. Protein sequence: CASSLHLQGSATGELFF.

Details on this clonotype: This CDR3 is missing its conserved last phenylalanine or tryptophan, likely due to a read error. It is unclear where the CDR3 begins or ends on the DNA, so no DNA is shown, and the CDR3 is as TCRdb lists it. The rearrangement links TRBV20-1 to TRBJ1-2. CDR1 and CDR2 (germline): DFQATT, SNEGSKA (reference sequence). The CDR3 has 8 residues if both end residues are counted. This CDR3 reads CSARDSGG.

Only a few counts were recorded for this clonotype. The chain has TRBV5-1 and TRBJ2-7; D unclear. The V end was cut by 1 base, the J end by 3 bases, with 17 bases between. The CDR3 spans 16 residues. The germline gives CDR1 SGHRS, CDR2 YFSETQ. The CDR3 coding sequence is TGCGCCAGCAGCTTGTACGCCAGGTCAAGGATCTACGAGCAGTACTTC. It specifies CASSLYARSRIYEQYF.

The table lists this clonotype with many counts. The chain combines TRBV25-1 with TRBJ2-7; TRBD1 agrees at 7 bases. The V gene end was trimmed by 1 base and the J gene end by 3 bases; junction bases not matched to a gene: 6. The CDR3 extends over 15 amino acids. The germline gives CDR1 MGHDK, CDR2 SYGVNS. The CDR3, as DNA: TGTGCCAGCAGTGAATTGGGGAACAGGGGCTACGAGCAGTACTTC. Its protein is CASSELGNRGYEQYF.

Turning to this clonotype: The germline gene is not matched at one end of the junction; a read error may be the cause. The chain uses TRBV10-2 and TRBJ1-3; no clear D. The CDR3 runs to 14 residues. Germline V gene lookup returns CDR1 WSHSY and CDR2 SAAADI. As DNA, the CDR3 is TGTGCCAGCAGCCAGATACCACCGACTTCCACCATATATTTT. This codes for CASSQIPPTSTIYF.

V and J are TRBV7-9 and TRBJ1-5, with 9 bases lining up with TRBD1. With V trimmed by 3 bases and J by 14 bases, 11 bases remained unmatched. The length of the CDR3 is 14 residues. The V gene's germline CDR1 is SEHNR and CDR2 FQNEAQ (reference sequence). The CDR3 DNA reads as TGTGCCAGCAGCTTTGCCGGGACAGGGACCCACGAGCATTTT. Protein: CASSFAGTGTHEHF.

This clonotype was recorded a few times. The DNA of the CDR3 is TGCAGCTGGGACGGAACCTACGAGCAGTACTTC. Protein: CSWDGTYEQYF. The chain combines TRBV29-1 with TRBJ2-7, with D possibly being TRBD1 or TRBD2 (5 bases each). The V gene's germline CDR1 is SQVTM and CDR2 ANQGSEA. V was cut by 8 bases and J by 2 bases, with 10 bases left in between. The CDR3 has 11 amino acids.

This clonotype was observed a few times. DNA for the CDR3: TGTGCCAGCAGCTTCGGGACGTCAGAGACCCAGTACTTC. Its translation is CASSFGTSETQYF. The rearrangement links TRBV7-9 to TRBJ2-5; D could derive from TRBD1 or TRBD2 (5 bases each). The CDR3 totals 13 residues. V was clipped by 3 bases and J by 4 bases, with 9 bases between them. Germline lookup yields CDR1 SEHNR and CDR2 FQNEAQ (reference sequence).

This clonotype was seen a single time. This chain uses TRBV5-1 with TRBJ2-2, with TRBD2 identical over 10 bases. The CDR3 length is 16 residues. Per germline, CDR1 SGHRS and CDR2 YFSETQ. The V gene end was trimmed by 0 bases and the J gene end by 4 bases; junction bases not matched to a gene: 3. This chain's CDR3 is CASSLASGSTTGELFF. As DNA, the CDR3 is TGCGCCAGCAGCTTGGCTAGCGGGAGTACCACCGGGGAGCTGTTTTTT.

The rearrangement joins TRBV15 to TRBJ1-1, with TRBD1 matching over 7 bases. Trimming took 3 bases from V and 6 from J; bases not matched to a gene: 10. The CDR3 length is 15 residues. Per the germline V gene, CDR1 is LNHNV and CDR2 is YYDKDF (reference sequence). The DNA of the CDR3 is TGTGCCACCAGCAGGGGGGACAGACGGATTTCTGAAGCTTTCTTT. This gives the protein CATSRGDRRISEAFF. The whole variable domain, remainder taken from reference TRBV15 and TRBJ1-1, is DAMVIQNPRYQVTQFGKPVTLSCSQTLNHNVMYWYQQKSSQAPKLLFHYYDKDFNNEADTPDNFQSRRPNTSFCFLDIRSPGLGDTAMYLCATSRGDRRISEAFFGQGTRLTVV.

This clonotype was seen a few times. CDR3 coding DNA: TGTGCCAGCAGCTCGGGTCCTGGACACACCTTC. Amino acids: CASSSGPGHTF. V gene TRBV11-2 combines with J gene TRBJ1-2; no clear D gene. CDR1 and CDR2 from the germline V gene are SGHAT and FQNNGV. The CDR3 spans 11 residues. V was cut by 4 bases and J by 12 bases, with 12 bases left in between. Full variable domain (missing parts from reference TRBV11-2 and TRBJ1-2): EAGVAQSPRYKIIEKRQSVAFWCNPISGHATLYWYQQILGQGPKLLIQFQNNGVVDDSQLPKDRFSAERLKGVDSTLKIQPAKLEDSAVYLCASSSGPGHTFGSGTRLTVV.

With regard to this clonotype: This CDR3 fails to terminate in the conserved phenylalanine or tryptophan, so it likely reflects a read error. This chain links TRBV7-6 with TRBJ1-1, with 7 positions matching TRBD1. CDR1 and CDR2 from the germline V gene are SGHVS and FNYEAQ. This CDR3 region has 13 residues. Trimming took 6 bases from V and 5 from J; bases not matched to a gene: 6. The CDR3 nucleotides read TGTGCCAGCAGGAGACAGGGTGGGACTGAAGCTTTCCTT. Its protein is CASRRQGGTEAFL.

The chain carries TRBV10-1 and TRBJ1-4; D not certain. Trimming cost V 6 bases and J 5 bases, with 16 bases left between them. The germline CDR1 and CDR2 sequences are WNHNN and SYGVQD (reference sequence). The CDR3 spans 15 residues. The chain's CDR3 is CASSRRNSPNEKLFF. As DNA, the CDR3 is TGCGCCAGCAGCAGGCGTAACTCCCCAAATGAAAAACTGTTTTTT.

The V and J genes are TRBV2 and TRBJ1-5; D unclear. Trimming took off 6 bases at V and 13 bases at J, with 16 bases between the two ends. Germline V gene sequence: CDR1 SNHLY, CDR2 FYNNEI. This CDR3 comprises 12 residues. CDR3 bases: TGTGCCAGCAGGGGAGAGGCAAATAATCAGCATTTT. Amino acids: CASRGEANNQHF.

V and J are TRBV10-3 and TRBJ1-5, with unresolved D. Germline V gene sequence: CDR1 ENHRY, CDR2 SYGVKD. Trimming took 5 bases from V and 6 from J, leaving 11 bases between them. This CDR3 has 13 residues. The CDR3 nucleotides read TGTGCCATCAGTTGGGGTAGTGGTCAGCCCCAGCATTTT. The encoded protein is CAISWGSGQPQHF.

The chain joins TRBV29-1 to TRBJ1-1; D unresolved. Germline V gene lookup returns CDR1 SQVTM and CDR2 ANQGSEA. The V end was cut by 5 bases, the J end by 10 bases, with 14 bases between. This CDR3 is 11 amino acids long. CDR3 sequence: CSVSQDRGAFF. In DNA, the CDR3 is TGCAGCGTTTCCCAGGATCGCGGAGCTTTCTTT.

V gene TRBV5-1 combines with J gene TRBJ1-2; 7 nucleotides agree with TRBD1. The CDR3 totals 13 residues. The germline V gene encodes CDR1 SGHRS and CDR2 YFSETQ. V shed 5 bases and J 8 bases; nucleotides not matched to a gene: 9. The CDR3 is CASRVGGVQGYTF. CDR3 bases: TGCGCCAGCAGAGTAGGGGGCGTACAAGGCTACACCTTC.